The source of this T cell receptor beta chain is a study of blood T cell repertoires in COVID-19. Study at large: Sources were T cells, B-cell-depleted T cells, or PBMCs; the material itself was cDNA or gDNA.

TCRdb keeps only in-frame clones here, not all; method: immunoSEQ multiplex PCR. In the table there are around 140,000 clones, over 80% of which are singletons. V was shortened by 6 bases and J by 2 bases, with 11 bases between the two germline ends. Germline V lookup: CDR1 SNHLY, CDR2 FYNNEI. This CDR3 contains 14 residues. Sequenced input: peripheral blood. The receptor was derived from an elderly man with acute or convalescent COVID-19. The V and J genes are TRBV2 and TRBJ2-1, with D possibly being TRBD2 (6 bases). CDR3 amino acids: CASSSREPYNEQFF. The CDR3 coding sequence is TGTGCCAGCAGCAGCCGGGAGCCCTACAATGAGCAGTTCTTC.